These 14 T cell receptor beta chains share one sample of origin, sequenced in a study of beta chain features in type 1 diabetes. Study-wide points: In all four CD4+ subsets, TCRB CDR3 length was significantly, moderately reduced in type 1 diabetes.

No antigen has been assigned to these receptors. Expressed TCRB transcripts got sequenced, as all isolated RNA was reverse transcribed. This table comes from immunoSEQ multiplex PCR, and its TCRdb copy is limited to in-frame clones, with some not included. The repertoire holds about 700,000 clones, with around 15% as singletons. The sequenced sample consisted of naive CD4+ T cells from blood. The source of these receptors is a man in his late teens or twenties with type 1 diabetes.

This chain links TRBV27 with TRBJ2-5; D possibly uses TRBD1 or TRBD2 (5 bases each). This CDR3 is 16 amino acids long. Trimming stripped 6 bases from V and 3 bases from J, with 20 bases between. In germline, CDR1 is MNHEY, CDR2 SMNVEV (reference sequence). CDR3 residues: CASSRRVVGTEETQYF. CDR3 bases: TGTGCCAGCAGCCGACGGGTGGTAGGGACCGAAGAGACCCAGTACTTC.

The chain has TRBV2 and TRBJ2-7, with a tentative D call TRBD2 (6 bases). Germline CDR1 is SNHLY and CDR2 is FYNNEI. V was clipped by 6 bases and J by 9 bases, with 15 bases between them. The CDR3 loop spans 12 amino acids. CDR3 residues: CASRETSFGQYF. DNA for the CDR3: TGTGCCAGCAGAGAGACTAGTTTCGGGCAGTACTTC.

The chain employs TRBV27 and TRBJ2-3; D is possibly TRBD1 (6 bases). The V and J ends lost 4 bases and 10 bases respectively, with 18 bases between them. Germline V lookup: CDR1 MNHEY, CDR2 SMNVEV (reference sequence). The CDR3 has 14 amino acids. CDR3 coding DNA: TGTGCCAGCAGTTCAATACTAGGGGGAGCAGCGCAGTATTTT. Protein sequence: CASSSILGGAAQYF.

This clone was seen only a few times. This chain uses TRBV28 with TRBJ1-5; 12 bases are shared with TRBD1. Germline loops: CDR1 MDHEN, CDR2 SYDVKM. Losses at the gene ends were 5 bases for V and 3 bases for J; bases not matched to a gene: 8. This CDR3 contains 17 residues. The CDR3 region has the DNA TGTGCCAGCAGTCCCCCCCCGGGACAGGGGGCCAATCAGCCCCAGCATTTT. This encodes CASSPPPGQGANQPQHF.

The sample holds a few counts of this clone. The rearrangement links TRBV19 to TRBJ2-7; D is undetermined. This CDR3 comprises 12 residues. Germline-derived CDR1 and CDR2 are LNHDA and SQIVND (reference sequence). Trimming took 3 bases from V and 0 from J, leaving 3 bases between them. CDR3: CASSILSYEQYF. The CDR3 DNA is TGTGCCAGTAGTATTCTCTCCTACGAGCAGTACTTC.

About this clone: Other DNA sequences in this specimen translate into the identical CDR3. This chain joins TRBV6-4 and TRBJ2-1; TRBD1 agrees at 7 bases. J lost 7 bases, V lost 4 bases, and 4 bases had no gene match. CDR3 size: 13 residues. The V gene's germline CDR1 is MRHNA and CDR2 SNTAGT. The CDR3 nucleotides are TGTGCCAGCAGTGGACAGGGTGGAAATGAGCAGTTCTTC. Its protein product is CASSGQGGNEQFF.

In this sample, this clone turned up a few times. The rearrangement links TRBV6-4 to TRBJ2-6; no firm D call. Germline loops: CDR1 MRHNA, CDR2 SNTAGT. Trimming left V 0 bases short and J 0 bases short, with 9 bases between. The CDR3 runs to 17 residues. The CDR3 DNA sequence: TGTGCCAGCAGTGACTCCCAACAGATCTCTGGGGCCAACGTCCTGACTTTC. This sequence encodes CASSDSQQISGANVLTF.

The chain joins TRBV6-5 to TRBJ2-7, with 9 nucleotides matching TRBD1. CDR1 is MNHEY, CDR2 SVGAGI, per germline. V was pared by 6 bases and J by 0 bases, with 6 bases of the junction left unmatched. The CDR3 extends over 15 amino acids. CDR3 in DNA: TGTGCCAGCAGCCTGGACAGGGGTAGCTCCTACGAGCAGTACTTC. Encoded protein: CASSLDRGSSYEQYF.

Notes on this clone: Other DNA variants within this sample encode the same CDR3. The chain couples TRBV10-3 to TRBJ2-1, with 14 positions matching TRBD2. The CDR3 consists of 13 residues. V lost 8 bases, J lost 8 bases, and 2 bases stayed unmatched. Germline V lookup: CDR1 ENHRY, CDR2 SYGVKD. The CDR3 DNA reads TGTGCCATCGGGACTAGCGGGGGAGATGAGCAGTTCTTC. Translation: CAIGTSGGDEQFF.

For this clone: Here the CDR3 omits its conserved ending phenylalanine or tryptophan, so a read error is the likely source. The limits of the CDR3 on the DNA are not certain, so only TCRdb's listed CDR3 is given. The genes are TRBV9 and TRBJ1-2; no DNA check was done on the table's D call, TRBD1. The CDR3 is made up of 8 amino acids, end residues included. CDR1 and CDR2 from the germline V gene are SGDLS and YYNGEE. The CDR3 loop is CASNGTSH.

Details on this clone: Different DNA sequences within this sample yield the same CDR3. The V call is TRBV5-1, the J call TRBJ1-2, with TRBD1 as a possible D gene (5 bases). The germline gives CDR1 SGHRS, CDR2 YFSETQ. The CDR3 has 12 amino acids. Trimming cost V 4 bases and J 5 bases, with 9 bases left between them. The CDR3 spells CASSPTEYGYTF. The CDR3 coding sequence is TGCGCCAGCAGCCCGACAGAATATGGCTACACCTTC.

The chain is built from TRBV5-1 and TRBJ2-7; 7 bases align to TRBD1. CDR1 SGHRS and CDR2 YFSETQ come from the germline V gene. The CDR3 covers 15 residues. V dropped 4 bases and J dropped 6; count of bases not matched to a gene: 13. The chain's CDR3 is CASSRGQTNPVEQYF. The CDR3 coding sequence is TGCGCCAGCAGCAGGGGACAGACGAATCCAGTCGAGCAGTACTTC. The entire variable domain, with the rest obtained from reference TRBV5-1 and TRBJ2-7, is as follows: KAGVTQTPRYLIKTRGQQVTLSCSPISGHRSVSWYQQTPGQGLQFLFEYFSETQRNKGNFPGRFSGRQFSNSRSEMNVSTLELGDSALYLCASSRGQTNPVEQYFGPGTRLTVT.

This clone was detected a few times. V is TRBV7-9 and J is TRBJ1-5; 7 bases line up with TRBD1. Trimming cost V 7 bases and J 1 base; bases outside gene matches: 10. The CDR3 is 16 residues long. Germline CDR1 is SEHNR and CDR2 is FQNEAQ (reference sequence). CDR3 nucleotides: TGTGCCAGCACCCTCGAGGGGGCTGGGAGCAATCAGCCCCAGCATTTT. It translates to CASTLEGAGSNQPQHF.

This clone has a handful of counts. The chain joins TRBV5-1 to TRBJ2-7; 10 bases match TRBD1. J gave up 4 bases and V 0 bases, and 7 bases lay outside the gene matches. Germline V lookup: CDR1 SGHRS, CDR2 YFSETQ. The CDR3 runs to 16 residues. CDR3 region: CASSLDEGTGVYEQYF. The CDR3 DNA is TGCGCCAGCAGCTTGGATGAGGGGACAGGGGTATACGAGCAGTACTTC.